Below, 32 T cell receptor beta chains from the same sample are listed, as sequenced in a study of cytomegalovirus exposure and HLA in healthy donors. Primers: 60 Vbeta forward and 13 Jbeta reverse. Sequencing used immunoSEQ multiplex PCR; TCRdb keeps in-frame clones, though not all of them. The data show 80,000 to 100,000 clones, more than 65% seen once. Specimen: PBMCs. The receptors were sampled from a young woman in good health and CMV-seropositive.

This rearrangement joins TRBV6-1 to TRBJ2-2; the match to TRBD1 covers 9 bases. The CDR3 is 15 amino acids. Losses at the gene ends were 6 bases for V and 4 bases for J; bases not matched to a gene: 6. Per germline, CDR1 MNHNS and CDR2 SASEGT. DNA for the CDR3: TGTGCCAGCAGGCCTAGACAGGGGGGCACCGGGGAGCTGTTTTTT. Translated: CASRPRQGGTGELFF.

The chain recombines TRBV19 with TRBJ1-2; possible D gene TRBD1, 5 bases. V lost 5 bases and J lost 2, with 9 bases in between. CDR3 size: 13 residues. Germline lookup yields CDR1 LNHDA and CDR2 SQIVND (reference sequence). This chain's CDR3 is CASSDTGNYGYTF. In DNA, the CDR3 is TGTGCCAGTAGTGACACAGGAAACTATGGCTACACCTTC.

A few counts support this clone. The CDR3 is CASSLEGQGYEQYF. The CDR3 nucleotides are TGCGCCAGCAGCTTGGAAGGACAGGGCTACGAGCAGTACTTC. J is TRBJ2-7 and V is TRBV5-1; 8 bases match TRBD1. The V segment lost 0 bases and the J segment 3 bases; nucleotides outside the gene matches: 2. The CDR3 has 14 residues. Looked up from germline, CDR1 is SGHRS and CDR2 is YFSETQ.

The rearrangement joins TRBV5-4 to TRBJ1-1, with TRBD1 matching over 8 bases. Trimming took 0 bases from V and 4 from J; bases not matched to a gene: 5. The CDR3 totals 15 residues. The germline gives CDR1 SGHNT, CDR2 YYREEE (reference sequence). CDR3 in DNA: TGTGCCAGCAGCTTGGAGGTGACAGGGGTCACTGAAGCTTTCTTT. As protein: CASSLEVTGVTEAFF. Complete variable domain (other parts from reference TRBV5-4 and TRBJ1-1): ETGVTQSPTHLIKTRGQQVTLRCSSQSGHNTVSWYQQALGQGPQFIFQYYREEENGRGNFPPRFSGLQFPNYSSELNVNALELDDSALYLCASSLEVTGVTEAFFGQGTRLTVV.

V gene TRBV4-1 combines with J gene TRBJ2-1, with 7 bases lining up with TRBD1. Germline lookup yields CDR1 MGHRA and CDR2 YSYEKL. The CDR3 totals 15 residues. With V trimmed by 0 bases and J by 6 bases, 5 bases remained unmatched. In DNA, the CDR3 is TGCGCCAGCAGCCAAGAAGGAGACAGGGCCAATGAGCAGTTCTTC. It translates to CASSQEGDRANEQFF.

The chain recombines TRBV6-6 with TRBJ2-7; TRBD2 aligns across 7 bases. This CDR3 comprises 14 residues. The germline gives CDR1 MNHNY, CDR2 SVGAGI (reference sequence). The V segment lost 8 bases and the J segment 5 bases; nucleotides outside the gene matches: 12. For the CDR3, the DNA is TGTGCCAGCGGAGAAAGGGTGGGAGGGAACGAGCAGTACTTC. Translation gives CASGERVGGNEQYF.

The chain has TRBV4-2 and TRBJ2-3, with 12 bases fitting TRBD2. V was pared by 3 bases and J by 4 bases, with 2 bases of the junction left unmatched. There are 15 residues in the CDR3. The germline V gene encodes CDR1 LGHNA and CDR2 YNFKEQ. The CDR3: CASSQTSGSPDTQYF. The CDR3, as DNA: TGTGCCAGCAGCCAGACTAGCGGGAGCCCAGATACGCAGTATTTT.

The V gene is TRBV6-1, the J gene TRBJ2-3, with 11 bases aligning to TRBD2. In germline, CDR1 is MNHNS, CDR2 SASEGT. Unmatched junction bases numbered 2, after V lost 4 bases and J lost 2 bases. The CDR3 contains 15 residues. The CDR3 region has the DNA TGTGCCAGCAGTGGACTAGCGGGGACCACAGATACGCAGTATTTT. It specifies CASSGLAGTTDTQYF.

The chain uses TRBV30 and TRBJ2-7, with 8 bases identical to TRBD1. J was trimmed by 1 base and V by 7 bases; bases with no gene match: 3. Germline values: CDR1 GTSNPN, CDR2 SVGIG (reference sequence). This CDR3 has 12 residues. The CDR3 nucleotides are TGTGCCTCGGACAGGGTATCCTACGAGCAGTACTTC. Translating it yields CASDRVSYEQYF.

The chain recombines TRBV6-4 with TRBJ2-3; a possible D gene is TRBD1 (6 bases). Germline CDR1 is MRHNA and CDR2 is SNTAGT. V was clipped by 4 bases and J by 5 bases, with 16 bases between them. The CDR3 sequence is 15 residues long. The CDR3 nucleotides are TGTGCCAGCAGTGGAGGGGGTATGTCTGGAGATACGCAGTATTTT. This codes for CASSGGGMSGDTQYF.

The chain's CDR3 is CASRRTGGTGFATNEKLFF. DNA for the CDR3: TGTGCCAGCAGGAGAACAGGCGGGACAGGGTTCGCAACTAATGAAAAACTGTTTTTT. The J gene is TRBJ1-4, the V gene TRBV4-2, with 9 bases identical to TRBD1. The CDR3 loop spans 19 amino acids. CDR1 and CDR2 (germline): LGHNA, YNFKEQ. The junction had 14 bases not matched to a gene; V was cut back by 6 bases and J by 0 bases.

The rearrangement uses TRBV10-3 and TRBJ1-5; 9 positions match TRBD1. The J segment lost 8 bases and the V segment lost 4 bases, leaving 6 bases of the junction unmatched. Germline V gives CDR1 ENHRY, CDR2 SYGVKD. CDR3 length equals 14 residues. DNA of the CDR3: TGTGCCATCAGTGCCCGGACAGGGGAAAAGCCCCAGCATTTT. Its protein product is CAISARTGEKPQHF.

The rearrangement uses TRBV9 and TRBJ2-2; 10 nucleotides agree with TRBD2. CDR1 is SGDLS and CDR2 is YYNGEE in the germline V gene. The CDR3 sequence is 17 residues long. Unmatched junction bases numbered 10, after V lost 4 bases and J lost 4 bases. CDR3 sequence reads: CASSISSLAGATGELFF. In DNA, the CDR3 is TGTGCCAGCAGCATCTCAAGTCTAGCGGGGGCCACCGGGGAGCTGTTTTTT.

CDR3 bases: TGTGCCAGCAGCTCCGCTAGGAGCACAGATACGCAGTATTTT. Residues: CASSSARSTDTQYF. The V gene is TRBV7-9, the J gene TRBJ2-3, with no clear D. Germline V CDR1 and CDR2: SEHNR, FQNEAQ (reference sequence). The CDR3 loop spans 14 amino acids. The ends were cut back, 4 bases at V and 0 bases at J, with 8 bases in the middle.

The rearrangement uses TRBV27 and TRBJ1-1, with 7 bases aligning to TRBD1. The V and J ends lost 6 bases and 0 bases, in that order; junction bases with no gene match: 4. The CDR3 covers 14 residues. The germline V gene encodes CDR1 MNHEY and CDR2 SMNVEV (reference sequence). The CDR3 loop is CASSQDRLNTEAFF. In nucleotides, the CDR3 is TGTGCCAGCAGCCAGGACAGGTTGAACACTGAAGCTTTCTTT.

CDR3 nucleotides: TGTGCCAGCAGCTTAGGGACTAGCTGGTTCTTC. Amino acids: CASSLGTSWFF. V is TRBV7-8 and J is TRBJ2-1; 8 bases match TRBD2. CDR3 length: 11 residues. The germline V gene encodes CDR1 SGHVS and CDR2 FQNEAQ. V lost 1 base and J lost 15; bases outside the gene matches: 2.

There are a few counts of this clone. The chain recombines TRBV18 with TRBJ1-2; 8 bases are shared with TRBD1. Germline V CDR1 and CDR2: KGHSH, LQKENI. The CDR3 contains 13 residues. V shed 8 bases, J shed 6 bases, and the junction held 8 bases outside the gene matches. CDR3 in DNA: TGTGCCAGCGGGAAGGGACAGGCAGATGGCTACACCTTC. This codes for CASGKGQADGYTF. Complete variable domain (other parts from reference TRBV18 and TRBJ1-2): NAGVMQNPRHLVRRRGQEARLRCSPMKGHSHVYWYRQLPEEGLKFMVYLQKENIIDESGMPKERFSAEFPKEGPSILRIQQVVRGDSAAYFCASGKGQADGYTFGSGTRLTVV.

The CDR3 is CASSLRSSGNTIYF. The CDR3 bases are TGTGCCAGCAGCTTAAGGAGCTCTGGAAACACCATATATTTT. The V call is TRBV5-4, the J call TRBJ1-3, with unresolved D. Per germline, CDR1 SGHNT and CDR2 YYREEE (reference sequence). The CDR3 sequence is 14 residues long. V was clipped by 2 bases and J by 0 bases, with 6 bases between them.

This chain joins TRBV4-1 and TRBJ2-1, with 11 bases lining up with TRBD1. Germline V CDR1 and CDR2: MGHRA, YSYEKL. V trimming: 1 base; J trimming: 8 bases; junction bases outside the gene matches: 4. This CDR3 is 15 amino acids long. DNA of the CDR3: TGCGCCAGCAGCCAAGGGGACAGGGGGTCCGATGAGCAGTTCTTC. Residues: CASSQGDRGSDEQFF.

The chain uses TRBV2 and TRBJ1-2; D is possibly TRBD1 (5 bases). The CDR3 loop spans 15 amino acids. Per germline, CDR1 SNHLY and CDR2 FYNNEI. V was trimmed by 6 bases and J by 4 bases, leaving 18 bases between them. The CDR3 loop is CASRTPGLVGYGYTF. CDR3 coding DNA: TGTGCCAGCAGGACCCCAGGGCTTGTGGGCTATGGCTACACCTTC.

The chain uses TRBV7-6 and TRBJ2-1; TRBD2 matches at 7 bases. CDR1 and CDR2 from the germline V gene are SGHVS and FNYEAQ. With 5 bases clipped from V and 13 bases from J, the junction kept 11 bases outside the gene matches. The CDR3 loop spans 13 amino acids. CDR3 amino acids: CASSPLLAGEQFF. Here the CDR3 DNA reads TGTGCCAGCAGCCCCCTTCTTGCGGGGGAACAGTTCTTC.

This clone has only a few counts. The chain combines TRBV29-1 with TRBJ2-7; 10 bases match TRBD2. The CDR3 has 13 amino acids. The germline gives CDR1 SQVTM, CDR2 ANQGSEA. The V gene end was trimmed by 5 bases and the J gene end by 4 bases; junction bases not matched to a gene: 5. CDR3 loop: CSVRTSGIYEQYF. CDR3 DNA sequence: TGCAGCGTTAGGACTAGCGGAATATACGAGCAGTACTTC.

In the case of this clone: One end of the junction does not line up with germline, which may come from a read error. The rearrangement links TRBV7-9 to TRBJ1-2; D not certain. The CDR3 sequence is 12 residues long. Germline V lookup: CDR1 SEHNR, CDR2 FQNEAQ (reference sequence). Here the CDR3 reads CSSSPGGYGYTF. The CDR3, as DNA: TGTTCCAGCAGCCCTGGAGGCTATGGCTACACCTTC.

The sample holds one count of this clone. This chain uses TRBV5-1 with TRBJ2-5, with D hard to call. CDR1 is SGHRS and CDR2 is YFSETQ in the germline V gene. V was clipped by 7 bases and J by 5 bases, with 21 bases between them. The CDR3 runs 15 residues. The CDR3 reads CASGMSNAVGETQYF. CDR3 nucleotides: TGCGCCAGCGGTATGTCGAACGCGGTCGGCGAGACCCAGTACTTC.

The chain has TRBV5-1 and TRBJ1-1, with D perhaps TRBD1 (6 bases). With 3 bases removed from V and 4 bases from J, the gap between germline ends came to 19 bases. Per the germline V gene, CDR1 is SGHRS and CDR2 is YFSETQ. There are 16 residues in the CDR3. DNA of the CDR3: TGCGCCAGCAGCTCCACTCTTGGGGGCGAGAGCACTGAAGCTTTCTTT. It yields the protein CASSSTLGGESTEAFF. Complete variable domain (other parts from reference TRBV5-1 and TRBJ1-1): KAGVTQTPRYLIKTRGQQVTLSCSPISGHRSVSWYQQTPGQGLQFLFEYFSETQRNKGNFPGRFSGRQFSNSRSEMNVSTLELGDSALYLCASSSTLGGESTEAFFGQGTRLTVV.

The J gene is TRBJ1-5, the V gene TRBV30; a weak D match, TRBD1 (6 bases). Germline CDR1 GTSNPN, CDR2 SVGIG (reference sequence). The CDR3 has 15 amino acids. The ends were cut back, 3 bases at V and 3 bases at J, with 15 bases in the middle. The CDR3 is CAWSRGGATNQPQHF. The CDR3 bases are TGTGCCTGGAGCAGAGGGGGGGCTACCAATCAGCCCCAGCATTTT.

This clone was detected only a few times. V is TRBV7-2 and J is TRBJ1-4; 7 bases map to TRBD1. The CDR3 loop spans 16 amino acids. Trimming at V came to 1 base and at J to 3 bases, leaving 5 bases not matched to a gene. Germline V lookup: CDR1 SGHTA, CDR2 FQGNSA. Here the CDR3 DNA reads TGTGCCAGCAGCTTAGGGTTCGGACAGGCTAATGAAAAACTGTTTTTT. This encodes CASSLGFGQANEKLFF. The whole variable domain, filled in from reference TRBV7-2 and TRBJ1-4, reads GAGVSQSPSNKVTEKGKDVELRCDPISGHTALYWYRQSLGQGLEFLIYFQGNSAPDKSGLPSDRFSAERTGGSVSTLTIQRTQQEDSAVYLCASSLGFGQANEKLFFGSGTQLSVL.

The chain links TRBV5-1 to TRBJ2-7, with 8 nucleotides matching TRBD2. The CDR3 sequence is 14 residues long. Germline CDR1 SGHRS, CDR2 YFSETQ. The J segment lost 6 bases and the V segment lost 3 bases, leaving 8 bases of the junction unmatched. Here the CDR3 reads CASSSLAGGPEQYF. CDR3 sequence (DNA): TGCGCCAGCAGCTCCCTCGCGGGGGGCCCCGAGCAGTACTTC.

The chain has TRBV7-9 and TRBJ2-1; D might be TRBD2 (6 bases). Germline V gene lookup returns CDR1 SEHNR and CDR2 FQNEAQ (reference sequence). CDR3 length: 13 amino acids. Trimming stripped 5 bases from V and 4 bases from J, with 9 bases between. The CDR3 loop is CASSASEYNEQFF. The CDR3 DNA reads as TGTGCCAGCAGCGCTAGCGAGTACAATGAGCAGTTCTTC.

This clone is medium-sized within its sample. The chain recombines TRBV19 with TRBJ1-4, with TRBD1 identical over 9 bases. V shed 8 bases, J shed 5 bases, and the junction held 9 bases outside the gene matches. The V gene's germline CDR1 is LNHDA and CDR2 SQIVND (reference sequence). CDR3 size: 15 residues. CDR3 nucleotides: TGTGCCAGTGCCCAAGGGGACAGGGTAAATGAAAAACTGTTTTTT. Translating gives CASAQGDRVNEKLFF.

The V gene is TRBV7-2, the J gene TRBJ1-1; D perhaps matches TRBD1 (6 bases). The germline CDR1 and CDR2 sequences are SGHTA and FQGNSA. V shed 3 bases and J shed 6 bases, with 14 bases lying between them. The length of the CDR3 is 14 residues. In nucleotides, the CDR3 is TGTGCCAGCAGCTTCAAGACAGGCCCGGCTGAAGCTTTCTTT. This sequence encodes CASSFKTGPAEAFF. Filled out from reference TRBV7-2 and TRBJ1-1, the complete variable domain reads GAGVSQSPSNKVTEKGKDVELRCDPISGHTALYWYRQSLGQGLEFLIYFQGNSAPDKSGLPSDRFSAERTGGSVSTLTIQRTQQEDSAVYLCASSFKTGPAEAFFGQGTRLTVV.

The chain links TRBV5-4 to TRBJ2-5, with D unclear. The length of the CDR3 is 14 residues. Germline V gene lookup returns CDR1 SGHNT and CDR2 YYREEE (reference sequence). Trimming removed 5 bases from V and 2 bases from J, with 13 bases in between. The CDR3 reads CASRVGGLQETQYF. In DNA form, the CDR3 reads TGTGCCAGCAGGGTTGGTGGCCTGCAAGAGACCCAGTACTTC.